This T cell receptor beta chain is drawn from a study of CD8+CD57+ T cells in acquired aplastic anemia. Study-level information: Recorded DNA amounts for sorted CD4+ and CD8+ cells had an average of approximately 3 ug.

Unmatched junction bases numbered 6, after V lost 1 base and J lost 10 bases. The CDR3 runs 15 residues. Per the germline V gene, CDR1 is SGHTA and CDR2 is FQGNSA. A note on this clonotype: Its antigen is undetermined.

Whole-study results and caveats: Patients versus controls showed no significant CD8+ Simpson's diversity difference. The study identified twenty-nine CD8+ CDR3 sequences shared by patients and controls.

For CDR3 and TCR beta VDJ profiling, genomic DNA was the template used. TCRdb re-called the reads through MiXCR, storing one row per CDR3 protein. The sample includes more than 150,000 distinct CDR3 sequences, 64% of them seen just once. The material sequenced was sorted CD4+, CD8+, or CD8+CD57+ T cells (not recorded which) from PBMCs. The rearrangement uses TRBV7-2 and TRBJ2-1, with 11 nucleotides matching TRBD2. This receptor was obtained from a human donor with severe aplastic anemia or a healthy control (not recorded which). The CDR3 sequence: CASSLGRGLAEEQFF. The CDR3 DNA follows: TGTGCCAGCAGCTTAGGGCGGGGACTAGCGGAGGAGCAGTTCTTC.